These 10 T cell receptor beta chains share one sample of origin, sequenced in a study of blood T cells in healthy people across ages. Primers used in a second PCR of about 6 to 12 cycles were a sample-barcoded 5' primer and a J-beta primer mix. MiXCR was run by TCRdb on the 5' RACE reads, yielding one entry per CDR3 protein. The sample holds roughly 570,000 distinct CDR3 sequences, 25% to 30% seen once. Input material: blood. Source of these receptors: a woman in her 70s in good health.

The V and J genes are TRBV5-1 and TRBJ2-6; no reliable D call. V was pared by 3 bases and J by 2 bases, with 3 bases between. The CDR3 spans 13 residues. Germline CDR1 is SGHRS and CDR2 is YFSETQ. The DNA of the CDR3 is TGCGCCAGCAGCTATCCTGGGGCCAACGTCCTGACTTTC. As protein: CASSYPGANVLTF.

This clonotype has only a few counts. V gene TRBV5-1 combines with J gene TRBJ2-1; perhaps TRBD1 as D (5 bases). This CDR3 region has 16 residues. The ends were cut back, 1 base at V and 7 bases at J, with 18 bases in the middle. Germline CDR1 reads SGHRS; CDR2 reads YFSETQ. The CDR3 nucleotides read TGCGCCAGCAGCTTGTTGGGTCAGGGAATAGGAAATGAGCAGTTCTTC. It specifies CASSLLGQGIGNEQFF.

This chain connects TRBV29-1 to TRBJ2-5; maybe TRBD2 (6 bases). The V gene lost 7 bases and the J gene lost 1 base, with 13 bases spanning the gap. The germline V gene encodes CDR1 SQVTM and CDR2 ANQGSEA. CDR3 size: 13 residues. This CDR3 reads CSAGRTTQETQYF. CDR3 sequence (DNA): TGCAGCGCTGGACGGACTACCCAAGAGACCCAGTACTTC.

This clonotype occurred a few times. This chain uses TRBV7-2 with TRBJ2-4, with 7 bases fitting TRBD1. V lost 3 bases and J lost 0; bases outside the gene matches: 5. The germline gives CDR1 SGHTA, CDR2 FQGNSA. The CDR3 has 16 residues. DNA of the CDR3: TGTGCCAGCAGCTTTACAGGGGCTCTAGCCAAAAACATTCAGTACTTC. This codes for CASSFTGALAKNIQYF. The full variable domain, completed using reference TRBV7-2 and TRBJ2-4, is GAGVSQSPSNKVTEKGKDVELRCDPISGHTALYWYRQSLGQGLEFLIYFQGNSAPDKSGLPSDRFSAERTGGSVSTLTIQRTQQEDSAVYLCASSFTGALAKNIQYFGAGTRLSVL.

The chain combines TRBV20-1 with TRBJ1-1; maybe TRBD1 (5 bases). The germline V gene encodes CDR1 DFQATT and CDR2 SNEGSKA (reference sequence). The CDR3 is 14 amino acids. Trimming pared 6 bases from V and 4 bases from J, leaving 18 bases between. The CDR3 protein is CSAKTGTWGTEAFF. CDR3 nucleotides: TGCAGTGCAAAGACCGGGACTTGGGGCACTGAAGCTTTCTTT.

CDR3 region: CASSYNPLQAYEQYF. The CDR3 coding sequence is TGTGCCAGCAGTTACAATCCCCTCCAGGCCTACGAGCAGTACTTC. The chain recombines TRBV6-2 or TRBV6-3 with TRBJ2-7; D is unresolved. In germline, CDR1 is MNHEY, CDR2 SVGEGT. The CDR3 extends over 15 amino acids. V was shortened by 2 bases and J by 2 bases, with 13 bases between the two germline ends.

This rearrangement joins TRBV3-1 to TRBJ2-1, with D perhaps TRBD2 (7 bases). Germline CDR1 reads LGHDT; CDR2 reads YNNKEL (reference sequence). The CDR3 has 13 amino acids. V gave up 2 bases and J gave up 6 bases, with 8 bases separating them. CDR3 coding DNA: TGTGCCAGCAGCCAACGGGGGGCCAATGAGCAGTTCTTC. Translating gives CASSQRGANEQFF.

The chain has TRBV7-9 and TRBJ1-1; no clear D. The CDR3 is 13 amino acids. Germline CDR1 SEHNR, CDR2 FQNEAQ (reference sequence). V shed 1 base and J shed 2 bases, with 5 bases lying between them. The CDR3 protein is CASSLEQNTEAFF. The CDR3 DNA reads TGTGCCAGCAGCTTAGAACAAAACACTGAAGCTTTCTTT. The complete variable domain, with remaining parts taken from reference TRBV7-9 and TRBJ1-1, reads DTGVSQNPRHKITKRGQNVTFRCDPISEHNRLYWYRQTLGQGPEFLTYFQNEAQLEKSRLLSDRFSAERPKGSFSTLEIQRTEQGDSAMYLCASSLEQNTEAFFGQGTRLTVV.

This chain joins TRBV19 and TRBJ1-4; the D gene is possibly TRBD1 (5 bases). The ends were cut back, 6 bases at V and 8 bases at J, with 16 bases in the middle. CDR3 size: 14 residues. CDR1 and CDR2 from the germline V gene are LNHDA and SQIVND (reference sequence). This CDR3 reads CASSPEGAREKLFF. In DNA form, the CDR3 reads TGTGCCAGTAGCCCGGAAGGGGCAAGGGAAAAACTGTTTTTT.

This rearrangement joins TRBV29-1 to TRBJ1-1; D not certain. This CDR3 spans 12 amino acids. Germline-derived CDR1 and CDR2 are SQVTM and ANQGSEA. CDR3 in amino acids: CSGRKEVTEAFF. The CDR3 DNA is TGCAGTGGACGCAAAGAGGTTACTGAAGCTTTCTTT. Variable domain in full (rest from reference TRBV29-1 and TRBJ1-1): SAVISQKPSRDICQRGTSLTIQCQVDSQVTMMFWYRQQPGQSLTLIATANQGSEATYESGFVIDKFPISRPNLTFSTLTVSNMSPEDSSIYLCSGRKEVTEAFFGQGTRLTVV.